This T cell receptor beta chain was recovered during a study of T cell clonotyping in hematopoietic cell transplantation. Profiling relied on immunoSEQ multiplex PCR, and the TCRdb table lists in-frame clones only, not all of them. This table holds about 41,000 clones, less than 85% found once. V dropped 0 bases and J dropped 5; count of bases not matched to a gene: 8. The CDR3 is made up of 16 amino acids. CDR1 and CDR2 (germline): SGHRS, YFSETQ. Time point here: recipient sample about 28 days before transplant, after cytoreduction. This clonotype was sampled from a man in his sixties with acute myeloid leukemia. Some clones in this sample may be carry-over from other donors' samples. This material consisted of peripheral blood mononuclear cells, taken before stem cell transplant. This chain uses TRBV5-1 with TRBJ2-5; TRBD2 matches at 9 bases. The CDR3 sequence is CASSLAPASGIETQYF. DNA of the CDR3: TGCGCCAGCAGCTTGGCCCCTGCTAGCGGGATCGAGACCCAGTACTTC.